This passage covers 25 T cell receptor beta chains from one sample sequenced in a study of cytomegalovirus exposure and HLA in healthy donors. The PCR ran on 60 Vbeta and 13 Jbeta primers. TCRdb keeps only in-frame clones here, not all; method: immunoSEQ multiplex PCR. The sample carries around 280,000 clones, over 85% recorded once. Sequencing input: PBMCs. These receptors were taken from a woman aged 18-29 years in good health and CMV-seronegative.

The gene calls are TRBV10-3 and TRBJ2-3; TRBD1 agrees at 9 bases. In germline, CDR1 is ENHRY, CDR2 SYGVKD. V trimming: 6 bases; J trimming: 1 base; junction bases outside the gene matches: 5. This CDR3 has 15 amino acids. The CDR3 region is CAISLDRGGTDTQYF. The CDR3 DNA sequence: TGTGCCATCAGCTTGGACAGGGGAGGCACAGATACGCAGTATTTT.

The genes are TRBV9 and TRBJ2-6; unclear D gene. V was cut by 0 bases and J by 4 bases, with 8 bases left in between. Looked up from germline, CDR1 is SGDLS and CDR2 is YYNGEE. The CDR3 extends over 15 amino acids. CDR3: CASSVDWAGANVLTF. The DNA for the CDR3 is TGTGCCAGCAGCGTAGATTGGGCCGGGGCCAACGTCCTGACTTTC. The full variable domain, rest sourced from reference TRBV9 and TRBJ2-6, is DSGVTQTPKHLITATGQRVTLRCSPRSGDLSVYWYQQSLDQGLQFLIQYYNGEERAKGNILERFSAQQFPDLHSELNLSSLELGDSALYFCASSVDWAGANVLTFGAGSRLTVL.

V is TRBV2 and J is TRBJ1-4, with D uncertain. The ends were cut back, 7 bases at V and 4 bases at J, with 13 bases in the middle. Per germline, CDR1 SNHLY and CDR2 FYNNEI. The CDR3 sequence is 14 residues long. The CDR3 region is CASTRLIGNEKLFF. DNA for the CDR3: TGTGCCAGCACCAGGTTGATTGGTAATGAAAAACTGTTTTTT.

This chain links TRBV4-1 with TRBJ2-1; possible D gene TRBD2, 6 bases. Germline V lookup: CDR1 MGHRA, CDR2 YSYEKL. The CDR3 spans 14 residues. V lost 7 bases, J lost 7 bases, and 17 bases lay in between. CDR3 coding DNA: TGCGCCAGCACCCCCTCCCGGAGGGAGAATGAGCAGTTCTTC. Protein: CASTPSRRENEQFF.

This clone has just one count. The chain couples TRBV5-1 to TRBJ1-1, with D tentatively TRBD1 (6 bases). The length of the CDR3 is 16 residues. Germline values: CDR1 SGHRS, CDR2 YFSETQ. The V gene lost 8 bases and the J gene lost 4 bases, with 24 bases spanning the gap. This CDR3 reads CASTAPGGAGGTEAFF. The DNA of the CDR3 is TGCGCCAGTACAGCCCCTGGGGGCGCGGGGGGCACTGAAGCTTTCTTT.

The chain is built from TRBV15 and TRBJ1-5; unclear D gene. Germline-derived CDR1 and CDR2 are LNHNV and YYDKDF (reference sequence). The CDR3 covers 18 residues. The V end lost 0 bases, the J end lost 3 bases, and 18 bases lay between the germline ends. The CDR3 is CATSREEMVDWNNQPQHF. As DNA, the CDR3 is TGTGCCACCAGCAGAGAGGAGATGGTTGATTGGAACAATCAGCCCCAGCATTTT.

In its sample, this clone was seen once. CDR3 bases: TGCGCCAGCAGCTCACAGGTTAACTATGGCTACACCTTC. Its protein product is CASSSQVNYGYTF. The chain has TRBV5-1 and TRBJ1-2, with D possibly TRBD1 on 5 matching bases. Trimming stripped 3 bases from V and 1 base from J, with 7 bases between. The CDR3 loop spans 13 amino acids. CDR1 and CDR2 (germline): SGHRS, YFSETQ.

CDR3 loop: CASSEWAEEQYF. The CDR3 nucleotides read TGTGCCAGCAGTGAATGGGCAGAGGAGCAGTACTTC. The rearrangement joins TRBV2 to TRBJ2-7, with D hard to call. The CDR3 contains 12 residues. The germline CDR1 and CDR2 sequences are SNHLY and FYNNEI. The V and J ends lost 2 bases and 7 bases respectively, with 9 bases between them.

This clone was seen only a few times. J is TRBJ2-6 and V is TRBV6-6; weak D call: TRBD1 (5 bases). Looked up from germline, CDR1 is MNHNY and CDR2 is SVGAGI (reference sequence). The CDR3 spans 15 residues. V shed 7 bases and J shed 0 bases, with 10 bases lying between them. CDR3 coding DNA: TGTGCCAGCAATAAAGGGGTCTCTGGGGCCAACGTCCTGACTTTC. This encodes CASNKGVSGANVLTF.

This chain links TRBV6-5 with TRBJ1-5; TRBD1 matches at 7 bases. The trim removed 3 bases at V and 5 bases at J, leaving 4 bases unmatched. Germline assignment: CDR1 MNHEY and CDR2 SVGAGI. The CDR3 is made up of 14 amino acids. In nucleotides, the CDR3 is TGTGCCAGCAGTTATGGACAGGAATATCAGCCCCAGCATTTT. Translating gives CASSYGQEYQPQHF.

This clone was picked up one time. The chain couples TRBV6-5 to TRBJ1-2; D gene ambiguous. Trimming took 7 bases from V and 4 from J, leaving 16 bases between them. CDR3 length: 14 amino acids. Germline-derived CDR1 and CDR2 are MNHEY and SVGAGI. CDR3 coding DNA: TGTGCCAGCACCCCTAGACTGGGTGCCTATGGCTACACCTTC. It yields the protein CASTPRLGAYGYTF.

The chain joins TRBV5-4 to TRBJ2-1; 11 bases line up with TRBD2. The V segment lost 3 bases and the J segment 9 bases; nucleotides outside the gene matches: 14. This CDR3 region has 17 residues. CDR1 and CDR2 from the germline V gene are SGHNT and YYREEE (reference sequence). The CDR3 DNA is TGTGCCAGCAGCTCAAAAACTAGCGGGGGTTACCTGGCTGAGCAGTTCTTC. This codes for CASSSKTSGGYLAEQFF. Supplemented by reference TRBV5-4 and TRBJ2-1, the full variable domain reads ETGVTQSPTHLIKTRGQQVTLRCSSQSGHNTVSWYQQALGQGPQFIFQYYREEENGRGNFPPRFSGLQFPNYSSELNVNALELDDSALYLCASSSKTSGGYLAEQFFGPGTRLTVL.

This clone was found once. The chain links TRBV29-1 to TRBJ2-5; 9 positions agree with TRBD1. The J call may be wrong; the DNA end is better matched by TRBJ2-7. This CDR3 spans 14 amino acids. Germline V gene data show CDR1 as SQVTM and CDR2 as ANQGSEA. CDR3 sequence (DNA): TGCAGCGTGATAAGGACAGGGGTTCCCTACGAGCAGTACTTC. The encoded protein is CSVIRTGVPYEQYF.

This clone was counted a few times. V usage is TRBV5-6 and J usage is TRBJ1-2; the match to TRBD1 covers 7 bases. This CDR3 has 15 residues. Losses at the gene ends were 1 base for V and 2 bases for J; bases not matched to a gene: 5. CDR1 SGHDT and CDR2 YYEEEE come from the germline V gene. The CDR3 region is CASSLSQTGNYGYTF. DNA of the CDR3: TGTGCCAGCAGCTTGTCTCAGACAGGGAACTATGGCTACACCTTC.

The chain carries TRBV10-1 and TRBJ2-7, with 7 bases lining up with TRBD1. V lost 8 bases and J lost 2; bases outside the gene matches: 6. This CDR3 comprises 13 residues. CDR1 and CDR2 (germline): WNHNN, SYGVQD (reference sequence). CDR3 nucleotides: TGCGCCAGCTCCACAGGGGACACCTACGAGCAGTACTTC. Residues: CASSTGDTYEQYF.

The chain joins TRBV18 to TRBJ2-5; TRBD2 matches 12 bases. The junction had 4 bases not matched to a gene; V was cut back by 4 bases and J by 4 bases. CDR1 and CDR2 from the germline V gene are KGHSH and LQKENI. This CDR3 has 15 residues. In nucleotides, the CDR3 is TGTGCCAGCTCACGACTAGCGGGGGAGTTAGAGACCCAGTACTTC. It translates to CASSRLAGELETQYF.

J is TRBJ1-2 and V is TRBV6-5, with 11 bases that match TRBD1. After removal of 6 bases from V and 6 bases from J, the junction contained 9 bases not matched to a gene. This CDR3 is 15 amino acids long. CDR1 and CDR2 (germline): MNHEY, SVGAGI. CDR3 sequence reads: CASSAGQGAGDGYTF. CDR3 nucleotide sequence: TGTGCCAGCAGCGCCGGACAGGGGGCGGGCGATGGCTACACCTTC.

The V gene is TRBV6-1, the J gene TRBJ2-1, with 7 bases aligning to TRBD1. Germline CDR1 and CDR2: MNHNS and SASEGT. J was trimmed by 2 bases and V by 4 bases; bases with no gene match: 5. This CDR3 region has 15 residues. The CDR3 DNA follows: TGTGCCAGCAGTGTAGAGGGGGCAACCTACAATGAGCAGTTCTTC. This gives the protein CASSVEGATYNEQFF.

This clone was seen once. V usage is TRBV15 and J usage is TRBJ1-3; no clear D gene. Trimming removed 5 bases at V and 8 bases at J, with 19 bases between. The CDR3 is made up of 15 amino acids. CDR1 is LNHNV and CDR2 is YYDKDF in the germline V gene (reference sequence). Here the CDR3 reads CATSAAPRAGDTIYF. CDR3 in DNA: TGTGCCACCAGCGCCGCCCCGCGCGCCGGGGACACCATATATTTT.

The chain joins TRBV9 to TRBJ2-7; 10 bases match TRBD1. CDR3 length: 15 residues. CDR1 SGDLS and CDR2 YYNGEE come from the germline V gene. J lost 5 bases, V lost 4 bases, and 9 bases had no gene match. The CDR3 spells CASSIFDRGHDEQYF. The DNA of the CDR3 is TGTGCCAGCAGCATCTTCGACAGGGGGCACGACGAGCAGTACTTC.

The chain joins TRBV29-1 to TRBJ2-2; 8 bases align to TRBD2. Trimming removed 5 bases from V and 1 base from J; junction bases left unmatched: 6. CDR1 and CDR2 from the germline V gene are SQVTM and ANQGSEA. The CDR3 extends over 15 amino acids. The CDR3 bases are TGCAGCGTTATTTTCGCGGGGGGGAACACCGGGGAGCTGTTTTTT. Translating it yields CSVIFAGGNTGELFF.

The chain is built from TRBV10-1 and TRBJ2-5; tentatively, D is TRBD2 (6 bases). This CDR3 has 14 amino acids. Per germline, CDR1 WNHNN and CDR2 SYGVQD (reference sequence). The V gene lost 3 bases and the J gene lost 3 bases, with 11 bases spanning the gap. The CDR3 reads CASSDWGVEETQYF. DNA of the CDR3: TGCGCCAGCAGTGATTGGGGGGTCGAAGAGACCCAGTACTTC.

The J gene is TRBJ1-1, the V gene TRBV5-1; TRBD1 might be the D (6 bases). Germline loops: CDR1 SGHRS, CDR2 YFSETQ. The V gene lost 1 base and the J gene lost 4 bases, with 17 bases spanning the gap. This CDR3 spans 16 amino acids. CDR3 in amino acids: CASSLSDRAGVTEAFF. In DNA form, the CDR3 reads TGCGCCAGCAGCTTGAGCGATAGAGCAGGGGTCACTGAAGCTTTCTTT. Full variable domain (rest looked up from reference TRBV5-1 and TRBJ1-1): KAGVTQTPRYLIKTRGQQVTLSCSPISGHRSVSWYQQTPGQGLQFLFEYFSETQRNKGNFPGRFSGRQFSNSRSEMNVSTLELGDSALYLCASSLSDRAGVTEAFFGQGTRLTVV.

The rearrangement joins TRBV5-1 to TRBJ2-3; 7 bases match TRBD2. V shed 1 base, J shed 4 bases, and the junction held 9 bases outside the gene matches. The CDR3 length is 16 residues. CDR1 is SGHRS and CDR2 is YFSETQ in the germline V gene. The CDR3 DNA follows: TGCGCCAGCAGCTTGCCCAAAAGCGGGGCGGCAGATACGCAGTATTTT. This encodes CASSLPKSGAADTQYF.

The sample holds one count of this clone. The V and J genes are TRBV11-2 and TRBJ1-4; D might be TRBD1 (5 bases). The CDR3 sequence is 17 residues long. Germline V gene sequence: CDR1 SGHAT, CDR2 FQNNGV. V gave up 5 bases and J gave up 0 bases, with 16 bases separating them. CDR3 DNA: TGTGCCAGCAGCCGACACCCGGGGGGAGCAACTAATGAAAAACTGTTTTTT. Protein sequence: CASSRHPGGATNEKLFF. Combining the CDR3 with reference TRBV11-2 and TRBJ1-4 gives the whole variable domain EAGVAQSPRYKIIEKRQSVAFWCNPISGHATLYWYQQILGQGPKLLIQFQNNGVVDDSQLPKDRFSAERLKGVDSTLKIQPAKLEDSAVYLCASSRHPGGATNEKLFFGSGTQLSVL.